Below, 26 T cell receptor beta chains from the same sample are listed, as sequenced in a study of molecular identifiers for immune sequencing clone quantification. In TCRdb, the PCR reads were re-called with MiXCR into one record per CDR3 protein. This table has 40,000 to 50,000 distinct CDR3 sequences, approximately 21% appearing once. Source material: naive CD8+ T cells from blood, with Jurkat cell RNA spiked in. Subset here: FACS-sorted CD8+CD4-CCR7+CD45RA+ naive T cells. Receptors were obtained from a human donor in good health. Some libraries in this study had Jurkat cell RNA spiked in.

This clonotype was observed many times. The V call is TRBV19, the J call TRBJ1-5; D is undetermined. The germline gives CDR1 LNHDA, CDR2 SQIVND (reference sequence). V dropped 3 bases and J dropped 6 bases, with 6 bases sitting between them. CDR3 length: 12 amino acids. CDR3 amino acids: CASSIGIQPQHF. CDR3 in DNA: TGTGCCAGTAGTATTGGGATTCAGCCCCAGCATTTT.

Regarding this clonotype: A read error is possible here, since a much larger clone lies one base away. This rearrangement joins TRBV3-1 to TRBJ2-5; D might be TRBD1 or TRBD2, each matching 5 bases. In germline, CDR1 is LGHDT, CDR2 YNNKEL (reference sequence). The CDR3 is 13 amino acids. The CDR3 spells CASSDRDVEIQYF. The CDR3 DNA follows: TGTGCCAGCAGCGACCGGGACGTGGAGATCCAGTACTTC.

The J gene is TRBJ2-7, the V gene TRBV27; D perhaps matches TRBD1 (5 bases). This CDR3 comprises 15 residues. V dropped 3 bases and J dropped 0 bases, with 12 bases sitting between them. The germline gives CDR1 MNHEY, CDR2 SMNVEV (reference sequence). CDR3 in DNA: TGTGCCAGCAGTTTGATGGGGCCCAGCTCCTACGAGCAGTACTTC. Translating gives CASSLMGPSSYEQYF.

This rearrangement joins TRBV6-5 to TRBJ2-1, with 9 positions matching TRBD2. This CDR3 is 15 amino acids long. The V and J ends lost 0 bases and 4 bases, in that order; junction bases with no gene match: 1. The germline gives CDR1 MNHEY, CDR2 SVGAGI. The CDR3 loop is CASSYSAGGYNEQFF. In DNA form, the CDR3 reads TGTGCCAGCAGTTACTCAGCGGGGGGTTACAATGAGCAGTTCTTC.

This clonotype was detected many times. This chain connects TRBV29-1 to TRBJ2-1, with 7 nucleotides matching TRBD1. CDR3 length equals 13 residues. Trimming at V came to 0 bases and at J to 10 bases, leaving 6 bases not matched to a gene. The germline CDR1 and CDR2 sequences are SQVTM and ANQGSEA. CDR3 residues: CSVEESTGNEQFF. The CDR3 bases are TGCAGCGTTGAAGAGTCGACAGGGAACGAGCAGTTCTTC.

The sample holds many counts of this clonotype. This rearrangement joins TRBV7-2 to TRBJ2-3, with 8 bases lining up with TRBD2. V dropped 1 base and J dropped 5; count of bases not matched to a gene: 8. This CDR3 has 16 amino acids. The germline V gene has CDR1 SGHTA and CDR2 FQGNSA. The CDR3 coding sequence is TGTGCCAGCAGCTTAGGGTTGGGACTAGGAGTAGATACGCAGTATTTT. Translating gives CASSLGLGLGVDTQYF.

The sample holds many counts of this clonotype. V gene TRBV29-1 combines with J gene TRBJ2-7, with 12 bases fitting TRBD2. Germline lookup yields CDR1 SQVTM and CDR2 ANQGSEA. The CDR3 runs to 16 residues. V dropped 6 bases and J dropped 7; count of bases not matched to a gene: 16. CDR3 in DNA: TGCAGCGTGTTAGGACTAGCGGGATACGCAGCGCGGGAGCAGTACTTC. Translation gives CSVLGLAGYAAREQYF.

This clonotype occurred many times. The gene calls are TRBV9 and TRBJ2-7, with 8 nucleotides matching TRBD2. Trimming took 0 bases from V and 5 from J; bases not matched to a gene: 4. The CDR3 runs to 14 residues. The germline gives CDR1 SGDLS, CDR2 YYNGEE. CDR3 nucleotide sequence: TGTGCCAGCAGCGTAGTTAGCGGGGCCGACGAGCAGTACTTC. Protein: CASSVVSGADEQYF.

Ten or more counts support this clonotype. The gene calls are TRBV6-2 or TRBV6-3 and TRBJ1-1; no clear D gene. Per the germline V gene, CDR1 is MNHEY and CDR2 is SVGEGT. The CDR3 contains 13 residues. V lost 2 bases, J lost 10 bases, and 14 bases lay in between. CDR3 residues: CASSYGPVYGAFF. In nucleotides, the CDR3 is TGTGCCAGCAGTTACGGTCCCGTCTATGGAGCTTTCTTT.

This clonotype was recorded at least ten times. One end of the junction varies from germline; a read error may be responsible. The rearrangement links TRBV7-2 to TRBJ1-1, with 7 positions matching TRBD1. Germline lookup yields CDR1 SGHTA and CDR2 FQGNSA. This CDR3 has 18 amino acids. The CDR3 region is CASSQGGGRGFVKTEAFF. The DNA for the CDR3 is TGTGCCAGCAGTCAAGGGGGAGGCAGGGGGTTTGTGAAGACTGAAGCTTTCTTT.

About this clonotype itself: Since a much larger clone is just one base distant, this may be a read error. The CDR3 loop reads CAGSATGTGEETQYF. The CDR3 region has the DNA TGTGCCGGCAGCGCTACCGGGACAGGGGAAGAGACCCAGTACTTC. The V gene is TRBV9, the J gene TRBJ2-5, with 10 bases identical to TRBD1. CDR1 is SGDLS and CDR2 is YYNGEE in the germline V gene. CDR3 size: 15 residues.

This clonotype was observed at least ten times. The chain links TRBV7-6 to TRBJ2-7; no reliable D call. V was shortened by 0 bases and J by 3 bases, with 12 bases between the two germline ends. Per the germline V gene, CDR1 is SGHVS and CDR2 is FNYEAQ. The CDR3 sequence is 15 residues long. The CDR3 loop is CASSLASGRGYEQYF. The DNA for the CDR3 is TGTGCCAGCAGCTTAGCATCTGGGCGCGGCTACGAGCAGTACTTC.

This clonotype was counted many times. V is TRBV7-9 and J is TRBJ2-5; D might be TRBD1 (5 bases). The germline V and J ends were trimmed by 1 base and 1 base, with 7 bases remaining between them. From germline, CDR1 is SEHNR and CDR2 FQNEAQ (reference sequence). The CDR3 totals 14 residues. CDR3 bases: TGTGCCAGCAGCTTAGACAGGTCCCAAGAGACCCAGTACTTC. As protein: CASSLDRSQETQYF.

The table lists this clonotype with many counts. The CDR3 reads CSVPRGPTGVGADTQYF. In DNA form, the CDR3 reads TGCAGCGTCCCAAGGGGCCCGACAGGGGTGGGCGCAGATACGCAGTATTTT. V gene TRBV29-1 combines with J gene TRBJ2-3; 8 bases map to TRBD1. Trimming removed 6 bases from V and 4 bases from J; junction bases left unmatched: 18. CDR1 and CDR2 from the germline V gene are SQVTM and ANQGSEA. CDR3 size: 17 residues.

This clonotype came up many times. J is TRBJ2-3 and V is TRBV9; 9 bases are a match to TRBD1. The CDR3 runs 15 residues. Trimming took 4 bases from V and 3 from J; bases not matched to a gene: 6. Germline V gives CDR1 SGDLS, CDR2 YYNGEE. The CDR3 DNA is TGTGCCAGCAGCCTGGGACAGGGCTGGACAGATACGCAGTATTTT. Translated: CASSLGQGWTDTQYF. The full variable domain, in which reference TRBV9 and TRBJ2-3 provide the parts outside the CDR3, is DSGVTQTPKHLITATGQRVTLRCSPRSGDLSVYWYQQSLDQGLQFLIQYYNGEERAKGNILERFSAQQFPDLHSELNLSSLELGDSALYFCASSLGQGWTDTQYFGPGTRLTVL.

This clonotype was counted once. A much larger clone is a single base away; this may be a read error. The chain has TRBV7-9 and TRBJ2-1, with 8 bases matching TRBD1. CDR3 length: 15 residues. Germline CDR1 and CDR2: SEHNR and FQNEAQ (reference sequence). CDR3 nucleotides: TGTGCCAGCGGCTTAAGGACAGGGAGCAGGGATGAGCAGTTCTTC. Translated: CASGLRTGSRDEQFF. The full variable domain, with the rest looked up from reference TRBV7-9 and TRBJ2-1, is DTGVSQNPRHKITKRGQNVTFRCDPISEHNRLYWYRQTLGQGPEFLTYFQNEAQLEKSRLLSDRFSAERPKGSFSTLEIQRTEQGDSAMYLCASGLRTGSRDEQFFGPGTRLTVL.

Ten or more counts support this clonotype. The chain employs TRBV6-5 and TRBJ1-5; D uncertain. From germline, CDR1 is MNHEY and CDR2 SVGAGI. CDR3 length: 20 residues. Deletions cut 1 base from V and 0 bases from J, with 22 bases between. The CDR3 region has the DNA TGTGCCAGCAGTTACTACGCGACTCTCATAGTAATGAATAGCAATCAGCCCCAGCATTTT. This translates into CASSYYATLIVMNSNQPQHF.

Many counts were recorded for this clonotype. The chain links TRBV6-1 to TRBJ2-2, with D hard to call. The CDR3 spans 14 residues. Germline lookup yields CDR1 MNHNS and CDR2 SASEGT. V was trimmed by 2 bases and J by 4 bases, leaving 8 bases between them. In nucleotides, the CDR3 is TGTGCCAGCAGTGAATTCGACATCACCGGGGAGCTGTTTTTT. Residues: CASSEFDITGELFF.

This clonotype was observed many times. V gene TRBV4-1 combines with J gene TRBJ1-1; D is undetermined. Germline V gene lookup returns CDR1 MGHRA and CDR2 YSYEKL. This CDR3 contains 13 residues. V lost 6 bases and J 1 base, leaving 9 bases between the germline ends. The CDR3 DNA sequence: TGCGCCAGCAGTCGCCGGGAGAACACTGAAGCTTTCTTT. Amino acids: CASSRRENTEAFF.

Concerning this clonotype itself: Germline is not matched at one junction end, which may reflect a read error. CDR3 in DNA: TGTGCCAGCAGTTCAAAACGGGGGGCAACTGGGGTCAACGTCCTGACTTTC. Translation: CASSSKRGATGVNVLTF. This chain uses TRBV6-5 with TRBJ2-6; D may be TRBD2 (7 bases). The CDR3 length is 17 residues. Germline V CDR1 and CDR2: MNHEY, SVGAGI.

This clonotype was recorded at least ten times. The rearrangement joins TRBV29-1 to TRBJ2-1, with 7 bases aligning to TRBD2. Germline V gene data show CDR1 as SQVTM and CDR2 as ANQGSEA. V lost 6 bases, J lost 6 bases, and 11 bases stayed unmatched. This CDR3 comprises 14 residues. Written as DNA, the CDR3 is TGCAGCGTAGATAGCGGGTCTATTACCAATGAGCAGTTCTTC. Protein product: CSVDSGSITNEQFF.

There are a few counts of this clonotype. A clone one base away is much larger, so this may be a read error. The CDR3 sequence: CASSQGGTAANYGCTF. DNA of the CDR3: TGTGCCAGCAGTCAGGGGGGGACAGCGGCCAACTATGGCTGCACCTTC. This chain joins TRBV13 and TRBJ1-2; 7 nucleotides align to TRBD1. The germline V gene has CDR1 PRHDT and CDR2 FYEKMQ (reference sequence). The CDR3 contains 16 residues.

This clonotype was detected many times. The rearrangement uses TRBV19 and TRBJ1-1, with a possible D match to TRBD1 (6 bases). CDR3 size: 15 residues. Germline V gene lookup returns CDR1 LNHDA and CDR2 SQIVND (reference sequence). V shed 2 bases and J shed 1 base, with 11 bases lying between them. This CDR3 reads CASSITPTGNTEAFF. CDR3 bases: TGTGCCAGTAGTATAACCCCGACAGGGAACACTGAAGCTTTCTTT.

This clonotype has ten or more counts. The V call is TRBV14, the J call TRBJ1-2; possibly TRBD1 for D (5 bases). In germline, CDR1 is SGHDN, CDR2 FVKESK. V lost 2 bases to trimming and J lost 3 bases, with 13 bases between them. The CDR3 totals 15 residues. CDR3 bases: TGTGCCAGCAGCCAACTAGGGGTCCTGGACTATGGCTACACCTTC. It is translated as CASSQLGVLDYGYTF. Complete variable domain (other parts from reference TRBV14 and TRBJ1-2): EAGVTQFPSHSVIEKGQTVTLRCDPISGHDNLYWYRRVMGKEIKFLLHFVKESKQDESGMPNNRFLAERTGGTYSTLKVQPAELEDSGVYFCASSQLGVLDYGYTFGSGTRLTVV.

This clonotype has a count of ten or more. The chain recombines TRBV3-1 with TRBJ2-3, with 8 bases that match TRBD2. Germline CDR1 reads LGHDT; CDR2 reads YNNKEL (reference sequence). The ends lost 8 bases at V and 3 bases at J; junction bases unmatched: 13. The CDR3 has 16 residues. The CDR3 here is CASCCGERGLTDTQYF. The CDR3 region has the DNA TGTGCCAGCTGCTGTGGCGAGCGGGGGTTAACAGATACGCAGTATTTT.

The sample holds many counts of this clonotype. The V call is TRBV20-1, the J call TRBJ2-7; TRBD1 agrees at 9 bases. CDR1 is DFQATT and CDR2 is SNEGSKA in the germline V gene (reference sequence). The CDR3 has 14 residues. With 4 bases clipped from V and 2 bases from J, the junction kept 6 bases outside the gene matches. The CDR3 reads CSATGTGLTYEQYF. CDR3 bases: TGCAGTGCTACCGGGACAGGGCTTACCTACGAGCAGTACTTC.